Listed here are 3 T cell receptor beta chains from one sample, sequenced in a study of T cells after yellow fever vaccination. Each CDR3 protein is one row after TCRdb ran MiXCR on the 5' RACE reads. This sample has about 340,000 distinct CDR3 sequences, with roughly an eighth found just once. Sequencing used CD4+ T cells sorted from PBMCs, obtained 15 days after the yellow fever booster vaccination. These receptors all stem from a man younger than 35 who received the YFV17D yellow fever vaccine.

Only a few counts were recorded for this clonotype. The chain is built from TRBV11-2 and TRBJ1-2, with 7 bases matching TRBD1. The V gene end was trimmed by 4 bases and the J gene end by 8 bases; junction bases not matched to a gene: 19. The V gene's germline CDR1 is SGHAT and CDR2 FQNNGV. The length of the CDR3 is 17 residues. The CDR3 DNA sequence: TGTGCCAGCAGCTCCTCGAGGGATGACAGGGTGTTTGGGGGCTACACCTTC. Translation gives CASSSSRDDRVFGGYTF.

The rearrangement links TRBV6-1 to TRBJ2-3, with D hard to call. The germline gives CDR1 MNHNS, CDR2 SASEGT. This CDR3 is built from 14 residues. Trimming cost V 3 bases and J 2 bases, with 9 bases left between them. CDR3 sequence (DNA): TGTGCCAGCAGTGAGAACAGTCCCACAGATACGCAGTATTTT. Translating it yields CASSENSPTDTQYF.

This clonotype was seen a handful of times. CDR3 DNA sequence: TGTGCCAGCAGCGTAGAACTCCGCACAGATACGCAGTATTTT. This translates into CASSVELRTDTQYF. The rearrangement joins TRBV9 to TRBJ2-3; unclear D gene. Trimming stripped 0 bases from V and 1 base from J, with 6 bases between. Germline V gene lookup returns CDR1 SGDLS and CDR2 YYNGEE. The CDR3 consists of 14 residues.